This is a list of T cell receptor beta chains from one sample in a study of blood T cell repertoires in COVID-19. Sequencing used immunoSEQ multiplex PCR; TCRdb keeps in-frame clones, though not all of them. This table holds tens of thousands of clones, roughly 85% found once. The sequenced sample consisted of peripheral blood. These receptors originate from a man older than 75 with acute or convalescent COVID-19. Both conserved end residues are part of each CDR3. Fields, in order: V gene, J gene, clone size, D gene, CDR3 protein, CDR3 DNA. The D gene is left open where the match is weak. Clone size, where shown, is once, few, many, or a class for clones that have expanded.

>TRBV5-4|TRBJ1-1|NA|NA
CASTIQGMNTEAFF
TGTGCCAGCACCATACAGGGAATGAACACTGAAGCTTTCTTT
>TRBV7-8|TRBJ1-6|NA|NA
CASSLEQGSVNSPLHF
TGTGCCAGCAGCTTAGAACAGGGTTCGGTTAATTCACCCCTCCACTTT
>TRBV20-1|TRBJ1-2|NA|NA
CSAREDYGYTF
TGCAGTGCCAGGGAAGACTATGGCTACACCTTC
>TRBV5-4|TRBJ2-1|NA|TRBD2
CASSSLKTSGRRGYNEQFF
TGTGCCAGCAGCTCCCTGAAGACTAGCGGGCGGCGGGGGTACAATGAGCAGTTCTTC
>TRBV7-2|TRBJ2-1|NA|TRBD2
CASSPRRGAGDNEQFF
TGTGCCAGCAGCCCGAGGCGCGGAGCGGGAGACAATGAGCAGTTCTTC
>TRBV6-6|TRBJ1-4|NA|NA
CASTSPSTKRGKLFF
TGTGCCAGCACTTCCCCGTCTACAAAACGCGGAAAACTGTTTTTT
>TRBV5-1|TRBJ2-6|few|NA
CASSLTGGAGSGANVLTF
TGCGCCAGCAGCTTGACGGGGGGCGCTGGGTCTGGGGCCAACGTCCTGACTTTC
>TRBV9|TRBJ1-2|NA|TRBD1
CASSPRGSGQGVGYTF
TGTGCCAGCAGCCCTCGGGGATCGGGACAGGGCGTTGGCTACACCTTC
>TRBV27|TRBJ1-2|NA|NA
CASSPMQGRTYGYTF
TGTGCCAGCAGTCCTATGCAGGGGAGAACCTATGGCTACACCTTC
>TRBV28|TRBJ2-6|NA|TRBD1
CASSYSGTGGRGANVLTF
TGTGCCAGCAGTTACTCCGGGACAGGGGGAAGGGGGGCCAACGTCCTGACTTTC
>TRBV5-4|TRBJ2-1|NA|NA
CASTRAYNEQFF
TGTGCCAGCACACGGGCCTACAATGAGCAGTTCTTC
>TRBV7-9|TRBJ2-1|NA|NA
CASSLESGVSSYNEQFF
TGTGCCAGCAGCTTAGAATCAGGGGTGAGCTCCTACAATGAGCAGTTCTTC
>TRBV27|TRBJ2-7|NA|TRBD2
CASRPGTSGTEQYF
TGTGCCAGCAGACCTGGGACTAGCGGGACCGAGCAGTACTTC
>TRBV12-3/TRBV12-4|TRBJ1-1|NA|NA
CASSLQENTEAFF
TGTGCCAGCAGTCTACAGGAGAACACTGAAGCTTTCTTT
>TRBV23-1|TRBJ1-5|NA|TRBD1
CASSHTSGQPNQPQHF
TGCGCCAGCAGTCATACTTCGGGACAGCCCAATCAGCCCCAGCATTTT
>TRBV12-3/TRBV12-4|TRBJ1-5|NA|NA
CASSPENQPQHF
TGTGCCAGCAGTCCCGAGAATCAGCCCCAGCATTTT